Presented here are 8 T cell receptor beta chains from one specimen sequenced in a study of cytotoxic CD8 clonotypes in ibrutinib-treated CLL. The data were produced by immunoSEQ multiplex PCR, yet TCRdb's version contains in-frame clones alone and is incomplete. Here the sample spans over 200,000 clones, roughly 79% being singletons. The sequenced sample was PBMCs, obtained after 12 months of ibrutinib treatment. The receptor set was obtained from a human donor with chronic lymphocytic leukemia.

The genes are TRBV12-5 and TRBJ2-1; D gene ambiguous. The CDR3 has 11 residues. The ends were cut back, 2 bases at V and 7 bases at J, with 3 bases in the middle. CDR1 is LGHNT and CDR2 is FRNRAP in the germline V gene. As DNA, the CDR3 is TGTGCTAGTGGTTTGAATAATGAGCAGTTCTTC. This sequence encodes CASGLNNEQFF.

The rearrangement uses TRBV5-1 and TRBJ2-2, with a weak D call TRBD2 (7 bases). V was shortened by 4 bases and J by 5 bases, with 12 bases between the two germline ends. Germline V gene sequence: CDR1 SGHRS, CDR2 YFSETQ. The CDR3 is made up of 14 amino acids. The CDR3 DNA follows: TGCGCCAGCAGCCCAGCGGGACATACCGGGGAGCTGTTTTTT. Amino acids: CASSPAGHTGELFF.

This clone was seen a few times. The V and J genes are TRBV6-1 and TRBJ1-1; D is ambiguous. The germline V gene encodes CDR1 MNHNS and CDR2 SASEGT. This CDR3 has 14 amino acids. Trimming took off 8 bases at V and 2 bases at J, with 15 bases between the two ends. The CDR3 reads CASQTAFVNTEAFF. CDR3 bases: TGTGCCAGCCAGACTGCCTTCGTTAACACTGAAGCTTTCTTT.

This clone occurred many times. This chain uses TRBV9 with TRBJ1-6; no reliable D call. Trimming pared 0 bases from V and 7 bases from J, leaving 5 bases between. There are 13 residues in the CDR3. Germline V gene sequence: CDR1 SGDLS, CDR2 YYNGEE. The CDR3 DNA reads as TGTGCCAGCAGCGTAGAAGACAATTCACCCCTCCACTTT. Its translation is CASSVEDNSPLHF.

The chain uses TRBV7-9 and TRBJ1-3; perhaps TRBD1 as D (6 bases). This CDR3 is 14 amino acids long. CDR1 and CDR2 from the germline V gene are SEHNR and FQNEAQ (reference sequence). V was pared by 1 base and J by 3 bases, with 7 bases between. The CDR3 DNA is TGTGCCAGCAGCTTAGACAGGGTTGGAAACACCATATATTTT. Translated: CASSLDRVGNTIYF.

The chain joins TRBV9 to TRBJ1-2; tentatively, D is TRBD1 (5 bases). This CDR3 is built from 14 residues. Per the germline V gene, CDR1 is SGDLS and CDR2 is YYNGEE. V dropped 0 bases and J dropped 7 bases, with 13 bases sitting between them. The CDR3 spells CASSVAGGSGGYTF. The DNA for the CDR3 is TGTGCCAGCAGCGTAGCTGGGGGTTCTGGTGGCTACACCTTC.

CDR3 sequence: CASRSTGNQPQHF. The CDR3 bases are TGTGCCAGCAGGTCGACAGGGAATCAGCCCCAGCATTTT. The V and J genes are TRBV28 and TRBJ1-5; 7 nucleotides agree with TRBD1. From germline, CDR1 is MDHEN and CDR2 SYDVKM. The ends lost 6 bases at V and 4 bases at J; junction bases unmatched: 3. The length of the CDR3 is 13 residues. Using reference TRBV28 and TRBJ1-5 for the parts outside the CDR3, the full variable domain is DVKVTQSSRYLVKRTGEKVFLECVQDMDHENMFWYRQDPGLGLRLIYFSYDVKMKEKGDIPEGYSVSREKKERFSLILESASTNQTSMYLCASRSTGNQPQHFGDGTRLSIL.

CDR3 in DNA: TGTGCCAGCAGCCCGGGACAGGGTTCAGATACGCAGTATTTT. This encodes CASSPGQGSDTQYF. This chain links TRBV11-3 with TRBJ2-3; 9 bases fit TRBD1. This CDR3 contains 14 residues. Germline V gene data show CDR1 as SGHNT and CDR2 as YENEEA. V lost 5 bases to trimming and J lost 4 bases; unmatched junction nucleotides: 4.